These 18 T cell receptor beta chains were sequenced from one sample in a study of shared clonotypes between healthy human individuals. The table came from immunoSEQ multiplex PCR; TCRdb's copy has only in-frame clones and leaves some out. The table includes millions of clones, roughly 94% detected once. Material: naive CD4+ T cells sorted from blood. Subset meaning: CD45RA+ positively selected. These receptors were collected from a man younger than 35 in good health.

The chain has TRBV6-1 and TRBJ1-6; D not certain. The CDR3 extends over 16 amino acids. Trimming took off 2 bases at V and 0 bases at J, with 8 bases between the two ends. Germline V CDR1 and CDR2: MNHNS, SASEGT. The chain's CDR3 is CASSESYSSYNSPLHF. Here the CDR3 DNA reads TGTGCCAGCAGTGAATCCTACAGCTCCTATAATTCACCCCTCCACTTT.

The genes are TRBV7-2 and TRBJ1-6; the match to TRBD1 covers 8 bases. V lost 3 bases to trimming and J lost 9 bases; unmatched junction nucleotides: 4. This CDR3 spans 14 amino acids. Germline V gene sequence: CDR1 SGHTA, CDR2 FQGNSA. The CDR3 region is CASSLTGEGSPLHF. CDR3 in DNA: TGTGCCAGCAGCTTGACAGGGGAGGGTTCACCCCTCCACTTT.

The chain employs TRBV11-2 and TRBJ2-5; 11 bases align to TRBD1. This CDR3 is built from 15 residues. The germline V gene has CDR1 SGHAT and CDR2 FQNNGV. J was trimmed by 4 bases and V by 5 bases; bases with no gene match: 6. The CDR3 coding sequence is TGTGCCAGCAGCCCGCGGACAGGGGGCGGAGAGACCCAGTACTTC. Protein: CASSPRTGGGETQYF.

The chain combines TRBV27 with TRBJ1-6; D not certain. The CDR3 runs 19 residues. Trimming shortened V by 6 bases and J by 0 bases, and 21 bases separated the two germline ends. Germline V CDR1 and CDR2: MNHEY, SMNVEV (reference sequence). The CDR3 region is CASRKFDDGVRSYNSPLHF. DNA of the CDR3: TGTGCCAGCAGGAAATTCGATGATGGGGTTCGCTCCTATAATTCACCCCTCCACTTT.

V is TRBV10-2 and J is TRBJ2-3; 11 bases map to TRBD2. Trimming at V came to 6 bases and at J to 0 bases, leaving 2 bases not matched to a gene. This CDR3 spans 15 amino acids. Germline V gene sequence: CDR1 WSHSY, CDR2 SAAADI. The CDR3, as DNA: TGCGCCAGCAGACTAGCGGGAGTTAGCACAGATACGCAGTATTTT. This translates into CASRLAGVSTDTQYF.

J is TRBJ1-2 and V is TRBV7-9; 11 bases agree with TRBD1. The CDR3 is 17 amino acids. Trimming removed 2 bases from V and 4 bases from J; junction bases left unmatched: 9. Germline loops: CDR1 SEHNR, CDR2 FQNEAQ (reference sequence). The CDR3 region is CASSLYVGGQGAYGYTF. CDR3 DNA sequence: TGTGCCAGCAGCTTATACGTGGGAGGACAGGGGGCCTATGGCTACACCTTC.

V gene TRBV2 combines with J gene TRBJ1-5; TRBD1 agrees at 7 bases. The junction had 4 bases not matched to a gene; V was cut back by 6 bases and J by 5 bases. CDR1 and CDR2 from the germline V gene are SNHLY and FYNNEI. The CDR3 spans 13 residues. The CDR3 spells CASRGTVHQPQHF. The CDR3 coding sequence is TGTGCCAGCAGGGGGACAGTTCATCAGCCCCAGCATTTT.

As concerns this clone: Other DNA variants within this sample encode the same CDR3. This chain uses TRBV29-1 with TRBJ2-3; 8 nucleotides align to TRBD2. The CDR3 contains 13 residues. From germline, CDR1 is SQVTM and CDR2 ANQGSEA. V dropped 4 bases and J dropped 3; count of bases not matched to a gene: 3. The CDR3 spells CSVGLASTDTQYF. The DNA for the CDR3 is TGCAGCGTTGGACTAGCGTCAACAGATACGCAGTATTTT.

The chain employs TRBV6-1 and TRBJ2-3, with D possibly matching TRBD1 (5 bases). This CDR3 is 15 amino acids long. V was trimmed by 4 bases and J by 0 bases, leaving 11 bases between them. CDR1 MNHNS and CDR2 SASEGT come from the germline V gene. The CDR3 here is CASSGQGLSTDTQYF. The CDR3 region has the DNA TGTGCCAGCAGTGGCCAGGGCCTCAGCACAGATACGCAGTATTTT.

The J gene is TRBJ1-2, the V gene TRBV7-2; TRBD1 aligns across 7 bases. The CDR3 runs to 13 residues. Germline V lookup: CDR1 SGHTA, CDR2 FQGNSA. Losses at the gene ends were 7 bases for V and 5 bases for J; bases not matched to a gene: 7. CDR3 sequence (DNA): TGTGCCAGCACCAAAGCAGGGGGGTATGGCTACACCTTC. This codes for CASTKAGGYGYTF.

The V gene is TRBV9, the J gene TRBJ2-5; 10 bases map to TRBD2. V lost 0 bases, J lost 5 bases, and 7 bases stayed unmatched. The germline V gene has CDR1 SGDLS and CDR2 YYNGEE. CDR3 length: 16 amino acids. CDR3 DNA: TGTGCCAGCAGCGTAGGTGCTAGCGGGGGCCCGGAGACCCAGTACTTC. Amino acids: CASSVGASGGPETQYF.

The gene calls are TRBV7-2 and TRBJ2-5, with a possible D match to TRBD2 (6 bases). The germline CDR1 and CDR2 sequences are SGHTA and FQGNSA. V lost 4 bases and J 4 bases, leaving 10 bases between the germline ends. This CDR3 has 13 amino acids. CDR3 sequence (DNA): TGTGCCAGCAGCTCATCGGGGGTAGAGACCCAGTACTTC. Its protein is CASSSSGVETQYF.

The V gene is TRBV5-1, the J gene TRBJ1-2; D is perhaps TRBD1 (5 bases). Trimming took off 0 bases at V and 3 bases at J, with 15 bases between the two ends. The CDR3 runs to 16 residues. CDR1 and CDR2 (germline): SGHRS, YFSETQ. The CDR3 region has the DNA TGCGCCAGCAGCTTGGCGGCCCAATCGGGGGACTATGGCTACACCTTC. Amino acid sequence: CASSLAAQSGDYGYTF. The full variable domain, completed using reference TRBV5-1 and TRBJ1-2, is KAGVTQTPRYLIKTRGQQVTLSCSPISGHRSVSWYQQTPGQGLQFLFEYFSETQRNKGNFPGRFSGRQFSNSRSEMNVSTLELGDSALYLCASSLAAQSGDYGYTFGSGTRLTVV.

The V call is TRBV30, the J call TRBJ2-1, with D unresolved. The germline V gene has CDR1 GTSNPN and CDR2 SVGIG (reference sequence). Trimming left V 5 bases short and J 5 bases short, with 7 bases between. This CDR3 is built from 11 residues. CDR3 protein: CAWDRHNEQFF. The CDR3 DNA follows: TGTGCCTGGGACCGCCACAATGAGCAGTTCTTC.

The V call is TRBV5-1, the J call TRBJ1-5; 10 bases line up with TRBD1. The CDR3 spans 15 residues. V lost 3 bases to trimming and J lost 6 bases; unmatched junction nucleotides: 6. Looked up from germline, CDR1 is SGHRS and CDR2 is YFSETQ. The CDR3 protein is CASSSGTGDSQPQHF. The CDR3 DNA follows: TGCGCCAGCAGCTCGGGGACAGGGGATAGTCAGCCCCAGCATTTT.

The chain recombines TRBV18 with TRBJ2-6, with D uncertain. CDR3 length equals 18 residues. V lost 1 base and J lost 0, with 13 bases in between. Per the germline V gene, CDR1 is KGHSH and CDR2 is LQKENI. In nucleotides, the CDR3 is TGTGCCAGCTCACCACTGGGCCAATTCAACTCTGGGGCCAACGTCCTGACTTTC. This encodes CASSPLGQFNSGANVLTF.

The rearrangement joins TRBV5-1 to TRBJ2-5; 9 positions match TRBD2. There are 16 residues in the CDR3. The V gene's germline CDR1 is SGHRS and CDR2 YFSETQ. Trimming cost V 7 bases and J 5 bases; bases outside gene matches: 15. CDR3 bases: TGCGCCAGCGGCAAGACGTTAGCGGGAGTAGTTGAGACCCAGTACTTC. This sequence encodes CASGKTLAGVVETQYF.

The rearrangement uses TRBV7-2 and TRBJ2-3; TRBD1 agrees at 8 bases. V lost 5 bases and J lost 6; bases outside the gene matches: 7. The length of the CDR3 is 14 residues. The germline V gene has CDR1 SGHTA and CDR2 FQGNSA. Here the CDR3 reads CASSPDRVMDTQYF. In nucleotides, the CDR3 is TGTGCCAGCAGCCCGGACAGGGTTATGGATACGCAGTATTTT.